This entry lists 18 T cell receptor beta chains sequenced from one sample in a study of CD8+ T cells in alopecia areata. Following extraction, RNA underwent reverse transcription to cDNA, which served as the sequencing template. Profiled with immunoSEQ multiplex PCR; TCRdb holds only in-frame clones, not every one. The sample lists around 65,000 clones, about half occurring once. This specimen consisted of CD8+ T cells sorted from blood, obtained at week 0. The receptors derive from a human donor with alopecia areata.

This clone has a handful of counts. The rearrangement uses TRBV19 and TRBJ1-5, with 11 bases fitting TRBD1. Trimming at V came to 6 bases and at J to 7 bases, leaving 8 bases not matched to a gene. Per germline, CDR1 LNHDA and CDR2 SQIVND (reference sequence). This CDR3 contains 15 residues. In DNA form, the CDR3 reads TGTGCCAGTAGCCCCGGGACAGGGGGTGGGCAGCCCCAGCATTTT. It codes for CASSPGTGGGQPQHF.

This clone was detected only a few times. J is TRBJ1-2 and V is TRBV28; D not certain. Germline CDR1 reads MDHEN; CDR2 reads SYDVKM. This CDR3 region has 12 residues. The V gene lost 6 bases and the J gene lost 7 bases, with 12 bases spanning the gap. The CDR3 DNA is TGTGCCAGCAGAAACGACCGGGGTGGCTACACCTTC. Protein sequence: CASRNDRGGYTF.

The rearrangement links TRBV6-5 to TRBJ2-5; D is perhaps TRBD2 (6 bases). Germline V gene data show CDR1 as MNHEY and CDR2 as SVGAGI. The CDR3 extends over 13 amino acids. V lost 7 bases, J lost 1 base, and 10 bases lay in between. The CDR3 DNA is TGTGCCAGCATCCACGGGGGCCAAGAGACCCAGTACTTC. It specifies CASIHGGQETQYF.

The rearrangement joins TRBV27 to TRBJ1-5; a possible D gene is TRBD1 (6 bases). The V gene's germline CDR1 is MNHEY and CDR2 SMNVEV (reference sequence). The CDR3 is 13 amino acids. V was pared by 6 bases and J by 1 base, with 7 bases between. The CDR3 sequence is CASSTGSNQPQHF. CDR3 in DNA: TGTGCCAGCAGCACAGGGAGCAATCAGCCCCAGCATTTT.

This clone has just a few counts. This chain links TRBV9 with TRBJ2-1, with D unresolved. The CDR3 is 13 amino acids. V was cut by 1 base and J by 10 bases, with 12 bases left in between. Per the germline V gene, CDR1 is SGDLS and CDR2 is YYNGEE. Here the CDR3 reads CASSVTEASEQFF. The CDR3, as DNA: TGTGCCAGCAGCGTAACCGAGGCCAGCGAGCAGTTCTTC.

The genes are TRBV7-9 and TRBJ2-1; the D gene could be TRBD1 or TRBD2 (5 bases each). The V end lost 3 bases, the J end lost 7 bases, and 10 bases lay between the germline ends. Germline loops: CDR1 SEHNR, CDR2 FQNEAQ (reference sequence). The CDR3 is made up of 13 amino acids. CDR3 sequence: CASSFGATNEQFF. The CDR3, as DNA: TGTGCCAGCAGCTTCGGGGCAACGAATGAGCAGTTCTTC. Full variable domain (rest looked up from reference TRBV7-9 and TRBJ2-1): DTGVSQNPRHKITKRGQNVTFRCDPISEHNRLYWYRQTLGQGPEFLTYFQNEAQLEKSRLLSDRFSAERPKGSFSTLEIQRTEQGDSAMYLCASSFGATNEQFFGPGTRLTVL.

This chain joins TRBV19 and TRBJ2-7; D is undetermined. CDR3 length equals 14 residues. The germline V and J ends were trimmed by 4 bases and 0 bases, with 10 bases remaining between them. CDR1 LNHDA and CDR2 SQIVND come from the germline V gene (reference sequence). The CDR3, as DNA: TGTGCCAGTAGTACCGGTCGAAGCTCCTACGAGCAGTACTTC. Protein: CASSTGRSSYEQYF.

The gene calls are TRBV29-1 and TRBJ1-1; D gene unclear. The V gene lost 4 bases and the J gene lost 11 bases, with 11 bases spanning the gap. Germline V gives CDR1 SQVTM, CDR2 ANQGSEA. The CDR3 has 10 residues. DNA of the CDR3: TGCAGCGTTGTCAGCGGAGGGGCTTTCTTT. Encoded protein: CSVVSGGAFF.

The CDR3 DNA reads TGTGCCAGCAGCTTGGTAAGATCCACAGATACGCAGTATTTT. It codes for CASSLVRSTDTQYF. This chain joins TRBV5-6 and TRBJ2-3, with D uncertain. Germline CDR1 reads SGHDT; CDR2 reads YYEEEE. Trimming stripped 0 bases from V and 2 bases from J, with 7 bases between. The CDR3 runs 14 residues. The variable domain in full, with the rest retrieved from reference TRBV5-6 and TRBJ2-3, is DAGVTQSPTHLIKTRGQQVTLRCSPKSGHDTVSWYQQALGQGPQFIFQYYEEEERQRGNFPDRFSGHQFPNYSSELNVNALLLGDSALYLCASSLVRSTDTQYFGPGTRLTVL.

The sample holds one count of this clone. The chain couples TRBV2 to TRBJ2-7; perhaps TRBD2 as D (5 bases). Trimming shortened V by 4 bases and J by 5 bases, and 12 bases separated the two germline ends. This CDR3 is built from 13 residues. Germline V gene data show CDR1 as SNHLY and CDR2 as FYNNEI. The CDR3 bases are TGTGCCAGCAGTGCAAGGACTCTCGACGAGCAGTACTTC. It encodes CASSARTLDEQYF. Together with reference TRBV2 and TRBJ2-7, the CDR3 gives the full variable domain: EPEVTQTPSHQVTQMGQEVILRCVPISNHLYFYWYRQILGQKVEFLVSFYNNEISEKSEIFDDQFSVERPDGSNFTLKIRSTKLEDSAMYFCASSARTLDEQYFGPGTRLTVT.

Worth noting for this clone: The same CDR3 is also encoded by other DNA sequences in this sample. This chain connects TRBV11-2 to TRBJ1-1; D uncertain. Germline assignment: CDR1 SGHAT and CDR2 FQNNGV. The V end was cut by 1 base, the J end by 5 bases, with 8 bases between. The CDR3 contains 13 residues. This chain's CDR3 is CASSLGYGTEAFF. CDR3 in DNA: TGTGCCAGCAGCTTAGGGTATGGGACTGAAGCTTTCTTT. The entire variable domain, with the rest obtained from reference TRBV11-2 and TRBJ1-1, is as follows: EAGVAQSPRYKIIEKRQSVAFWCNPISGHATLYWYQQILGQGPKLLIQFQNNGVVDDSQLPKDRFSAERLKGVDSTLKIQPAKLEDSAVYLCASSLGYGTEAFFGQGTRLTVV.

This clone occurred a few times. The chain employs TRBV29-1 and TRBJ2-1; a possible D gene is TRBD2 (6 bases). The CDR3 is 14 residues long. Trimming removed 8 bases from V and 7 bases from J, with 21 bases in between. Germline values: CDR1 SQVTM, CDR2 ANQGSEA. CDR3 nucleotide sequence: TGCAGCTCTCTTGGAGGCTCGGAGGGTAATGAGCAGTTCTTC. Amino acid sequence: CSSLGGSEGNEQFF.

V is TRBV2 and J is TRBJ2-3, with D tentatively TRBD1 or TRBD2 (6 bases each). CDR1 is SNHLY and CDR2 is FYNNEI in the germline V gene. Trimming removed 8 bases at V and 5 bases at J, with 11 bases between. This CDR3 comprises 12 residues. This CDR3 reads CASWGAGDTQYF. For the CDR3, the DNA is TGTGCCAGCTGGGGGGCCGGAGATACGCAGTATTTT.

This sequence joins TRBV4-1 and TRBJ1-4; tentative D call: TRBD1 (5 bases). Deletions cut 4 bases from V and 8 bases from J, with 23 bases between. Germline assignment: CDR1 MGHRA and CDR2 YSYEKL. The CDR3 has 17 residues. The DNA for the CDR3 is TGCGCCAGCAGCCCCTCGAACGGGGGGGTATTTCAAGAAAAACTGTTTTTT. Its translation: CASSPSNGGVFQEKLFF.

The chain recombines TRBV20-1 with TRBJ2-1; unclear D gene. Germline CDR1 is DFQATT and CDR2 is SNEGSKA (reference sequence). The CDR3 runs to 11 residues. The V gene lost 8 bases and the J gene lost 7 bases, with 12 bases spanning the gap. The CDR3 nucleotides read TGCAGTATCCCCAGCCCTAATGAGCAGTTCTTC. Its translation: CSIPSPNEQFF.

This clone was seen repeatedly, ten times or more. The CDR3 DNA is TGTGCCAGCAGTGCCAGCGGGGACGTGCTGAATGAGCAGTTCTTC. It encodes CASSASGDVLNEQFF. V gene TRBV2 combines with J gene TRBJ2-1; 7 bases are shared with TRBD2. Trimming at V came to 4 bases and at J to 7 bases, leaving 10 bases not matched to a gene. The CDR3 is made up of 15 amino acids. The V gene's germline CDR1 is SNHLY and CDR2 FYNNEI.

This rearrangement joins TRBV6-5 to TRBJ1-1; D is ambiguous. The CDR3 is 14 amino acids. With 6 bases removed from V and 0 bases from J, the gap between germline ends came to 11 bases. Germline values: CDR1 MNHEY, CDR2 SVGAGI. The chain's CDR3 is CASRAGQVNTEAFF. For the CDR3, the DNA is TGTGCCAGCAGAGCGGGCCAGGTGAACACTGAAGCTTTCTTT.

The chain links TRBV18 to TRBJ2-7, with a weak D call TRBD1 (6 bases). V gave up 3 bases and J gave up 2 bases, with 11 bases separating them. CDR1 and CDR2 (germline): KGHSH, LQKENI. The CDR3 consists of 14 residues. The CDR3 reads CASSPKDRTYEQYF. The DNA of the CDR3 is TGTGCCAGCTCACCGAAGGACAGAACCTACGAGCAGTACTTC.